The clone carrying this T cell receptor (beta chain) was seen many times. Its target is unknown. The germline V gene has CDR1 KGHSH and CDR2 LQKENI. After removal of 4 bases from V and 8 bases from J, the junction contained 13 bases not matched to a gene. This CDR3 has 15 amino acids. The data were taken from a study of T-cell reconstitution after alpha-beta-depleted transplantation in children. The library targeted TCRbeta and was prepared with unique molecular identifiers. Each CDR3 protein gets one entry after TCRdb re-called the PCR reads with MiXCR. In the table there are around 3,000 distinct CDR3 sequences, over 9.5% of which are singletons. Study-wide results and limits: At around two months after transplant, the alpha-beta T cells were reportedly derived from several hundred expanded clones that came from non-depleted graft cells. It was newly produced T cells that mostly accounted for T-cell counts and diversity one year after transplant. Recipient T cells and thymic progenitors that survived gave rise to the high TCRbeta diversity observed at day 60 in some patients.

J is TRBJ1-2 and V is TRBV18; 7 positions match TRBD1. The source of this sequence is a patient aged 2-10 years who had a stem cell transplant for inherited bone marrow failure, so the T cells may come from the graft donor. Sequenced here: PBMCs, mostly from graft donor cells, sampled 360 days after TCRalphabeta/CD19-depleted stem cell transplant. CDR3 sequence: CASSRGTALSGGYTF. The CDR3 DNA follows: TGTGCCAGCTCACGAGGGACAGCCCTTTCGGGGGGCTACACCTTC.